These 4 T cell receptor beta chains originate from one sample sequenced in a study of cytomegalovirus exposure and HLA in healthy donors. This PCR relied on a set of 60 Vbeta primers and 13 Jbeta primers. Data came from immunoSEQ multiplex PCR; TCRdb stores just in-frame clones and leaves some out. The sample holds tens of thousands of clones. The material sequenced was PBMCs. The receptors come from an older woman in good health and CMV-seronegative.

The genes are TRBV7-6 and TRBJ1-3; D unresolved. V was shortened by 1 base and J by 4 bases, with 11 bases between the two germline ends. Germline loops: CDR1 SGHVS, CDR2 FNYEAQ. The length of the CDR3 is 15 residues. The DNA for the CDR3 is TGTGCCAGCAGCTTAGGACAAGCCGTAGGAAACACCATATATTTT. Its translation is CASSLGQAVGNTIYF. Full variable domain (missing parts from reference TRBV7-6 and TRBJ1-3): GAGVSQSPRYKVTKRGQDVALRCDPISGHVSLYWYRQALGQGPEFLTYFNYEAQQDKSGLPNDRFSAERPEGSISTLTIQRTEQRDSAMYRCASSLGQAVGNTIYFGEGSWLTVV.

This chain uses TRBV9 with TRBJ2-5; a possible D gene is TRBD1 (6 bases). The V and J ends lost 2 bases and 3 bases respectively, with 14 bases between them. The CDR3 is made up of 15 amino acids. CDR1 is SGDLS, CDR2 YYNGEE, per germline. CDR3 protein: CASSVQGNREETQYF. The CDR3 DNA is TGTGCCAGCAGCGTTCAGGGGAATAGGGAAGAGACCCAGTACTTC.

The chain couples TRBV5-4 to TRBJ1-3, with no clear D. This CDR3 has 15 amino acids. The V and J ends lost 4 bases and 0 bases respectively, with 11 bases between them. Germline V gives CDR1 SGHNT, CDR2 YYREEE (reference sequence). CDR3 protein: CASSTIGNSGNTIYF. The CDR3 nucleotides read TGTGCCAGCAGCACTATCGGGAACTCTGGAAACACCATATATTTT.

The chain recombines TRBV5-1 with TRBJ1-2; 10 bases fit TRBD1. V was clipped by 4 bases and J by 6 bases; unmatched bases: 3. This CDR3 region has 13 residues. Germline V CDR1 and CDR2: SGHRS, YFSETQ. CDR3: CASSPTGGNGYTF. The CDR3 DNA reads as TGCGCCAGCAGCCCGACAGGGGGCAATGGCTACACCTTC.